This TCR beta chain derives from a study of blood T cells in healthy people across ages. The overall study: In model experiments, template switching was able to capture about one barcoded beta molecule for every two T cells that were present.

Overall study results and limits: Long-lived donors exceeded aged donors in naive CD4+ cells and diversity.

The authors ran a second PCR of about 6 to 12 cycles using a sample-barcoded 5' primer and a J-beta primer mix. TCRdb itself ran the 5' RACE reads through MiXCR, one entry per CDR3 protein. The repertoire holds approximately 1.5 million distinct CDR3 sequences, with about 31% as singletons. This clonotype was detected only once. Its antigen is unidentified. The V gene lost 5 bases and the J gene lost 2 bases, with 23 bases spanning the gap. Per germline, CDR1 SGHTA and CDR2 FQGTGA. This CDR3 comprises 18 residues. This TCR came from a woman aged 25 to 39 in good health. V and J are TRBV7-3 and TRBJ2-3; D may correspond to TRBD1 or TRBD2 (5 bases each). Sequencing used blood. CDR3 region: CASSQWDASDMTTDTQYF. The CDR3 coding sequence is TGTGCCAGCAGCCAGTGGGACGCCAGCGACATGACCACAGATACGCAGTATTTT.